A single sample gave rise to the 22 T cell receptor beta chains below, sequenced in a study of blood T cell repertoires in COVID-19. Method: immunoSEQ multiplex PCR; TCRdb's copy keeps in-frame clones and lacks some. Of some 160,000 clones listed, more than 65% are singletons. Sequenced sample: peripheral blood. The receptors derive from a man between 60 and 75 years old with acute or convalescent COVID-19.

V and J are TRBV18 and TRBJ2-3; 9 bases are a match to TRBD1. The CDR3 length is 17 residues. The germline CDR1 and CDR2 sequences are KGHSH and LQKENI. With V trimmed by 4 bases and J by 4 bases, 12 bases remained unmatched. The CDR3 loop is CASSLTRPGQGPDTQYF. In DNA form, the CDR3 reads TGTGCCAGCTCACTTACACGCCCGGGACAGGGCCCAGATACGCAGTATTTT.

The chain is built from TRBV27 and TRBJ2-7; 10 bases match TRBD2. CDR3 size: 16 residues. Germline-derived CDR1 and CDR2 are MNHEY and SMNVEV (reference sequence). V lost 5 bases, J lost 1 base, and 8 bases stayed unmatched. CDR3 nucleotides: TGTGCCAGCAGTCCGACGACTAGCGGGTCGTCCTACGAGCAGTACTTC. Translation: CASSPTTSGSSYEQYF.

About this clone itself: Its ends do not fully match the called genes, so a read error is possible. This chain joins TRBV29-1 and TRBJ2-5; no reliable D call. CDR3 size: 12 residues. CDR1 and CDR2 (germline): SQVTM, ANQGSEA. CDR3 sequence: CSVEAEAETQYF. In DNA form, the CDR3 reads TGCAGCGTGGAAGCTGAGGCTGAGACCCAGTACTTC.

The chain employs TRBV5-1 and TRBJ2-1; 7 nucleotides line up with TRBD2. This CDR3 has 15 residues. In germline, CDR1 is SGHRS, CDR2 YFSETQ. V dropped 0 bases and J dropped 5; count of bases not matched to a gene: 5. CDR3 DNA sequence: TGCGCCAGCAGCTTGGCCCCGGGAGGCGACAATGAGCAGTTCTTC. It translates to CASSLAPGGDNEQFF.

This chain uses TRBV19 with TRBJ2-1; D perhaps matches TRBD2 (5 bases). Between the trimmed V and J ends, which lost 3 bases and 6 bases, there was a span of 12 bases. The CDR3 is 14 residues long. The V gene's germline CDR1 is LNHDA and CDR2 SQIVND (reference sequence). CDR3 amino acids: CASSIFGGPNEQFF. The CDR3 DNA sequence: TGTGCCAGTAGTATTTTCGGAGGCCCCAATGAGCAGTTCTTC. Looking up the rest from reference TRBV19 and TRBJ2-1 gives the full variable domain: DGGITQSPKYLFRKEGQNVTLSCEQNLNHDAMYWYRQDPGQGLRLIYYSQIVNDFQKGDIAEGYSVSREKKESFPLTVTSAQKNPTAFYLCASSIFGGPNEQFFGPGTRLTVL.

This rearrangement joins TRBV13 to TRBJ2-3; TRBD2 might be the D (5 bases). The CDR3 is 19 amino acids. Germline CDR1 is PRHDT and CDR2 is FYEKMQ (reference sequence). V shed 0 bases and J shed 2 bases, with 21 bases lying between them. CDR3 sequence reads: CASSLGGVASSLLTDTQYF. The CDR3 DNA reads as TGTGCCAGCAGCTTAGGCGGGGTTGCTAGCAGCCTCCTCACAGATACGCAGTATTTT.

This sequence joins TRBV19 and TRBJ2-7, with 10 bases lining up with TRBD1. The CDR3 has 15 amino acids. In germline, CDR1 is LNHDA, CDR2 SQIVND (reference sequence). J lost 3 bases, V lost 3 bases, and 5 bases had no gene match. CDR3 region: CASSMGDRGIYEQYF. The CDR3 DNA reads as TGTGCCAGTAGTATGGGGGACAGGGGAATCTACGAGCAGTACTTC.

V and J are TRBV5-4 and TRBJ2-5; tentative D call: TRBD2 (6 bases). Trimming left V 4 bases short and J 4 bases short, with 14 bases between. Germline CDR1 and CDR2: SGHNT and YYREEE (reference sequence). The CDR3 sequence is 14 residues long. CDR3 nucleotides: TGTGCCAGCAGCCCGGGGGACCAAGGAGAGACCCAGTACTTC. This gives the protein CASSPGDQGETQYF.

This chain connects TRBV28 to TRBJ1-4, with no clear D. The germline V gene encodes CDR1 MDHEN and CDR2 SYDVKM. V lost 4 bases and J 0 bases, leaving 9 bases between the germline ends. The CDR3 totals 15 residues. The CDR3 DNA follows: TGTGCCAGCAGTTCCACGGGAACAACTAATGAAAAACTGTTTTTT. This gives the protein CASSSTGTTNEKLFF.

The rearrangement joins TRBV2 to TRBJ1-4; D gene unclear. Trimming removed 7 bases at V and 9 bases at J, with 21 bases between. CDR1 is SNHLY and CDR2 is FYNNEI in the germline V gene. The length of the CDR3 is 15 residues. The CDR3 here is CASTQLVGAGKKLFF. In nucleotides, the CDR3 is TGTGCCAGCACCCAATTAGTAGGAGCGGGTAAAAAACTGTTTTTT.

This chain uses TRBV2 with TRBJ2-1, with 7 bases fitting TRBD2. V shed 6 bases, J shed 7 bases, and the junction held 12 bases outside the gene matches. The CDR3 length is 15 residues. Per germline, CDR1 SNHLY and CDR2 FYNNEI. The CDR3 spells CASRRRDAGENEQFF. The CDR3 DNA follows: TGTGCCAGCAGGCGGAGAGATGCGGGAGAAAATGAGCAGTTCTTC.

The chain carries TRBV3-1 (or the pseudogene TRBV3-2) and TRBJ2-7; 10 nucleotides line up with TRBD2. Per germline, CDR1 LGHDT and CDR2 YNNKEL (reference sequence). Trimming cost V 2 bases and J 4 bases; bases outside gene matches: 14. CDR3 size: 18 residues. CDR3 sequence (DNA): TGTGCCAGCAGCCAAACCGGAGGAGCGGGAGGGCCGTTTTACGAGCAGTACTTC. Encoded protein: CASSQTGGAGGPFYEQYF.

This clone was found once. CDR3 in DNA: TGTGCCAGCACCGCCGGGAACACTGAAGCTTTCTTT. Translating it yields CASTAGNTEAFF. V usage is TRBV6-5 and J usage is TRBJ1-1; D is ambiguous. The V end lost 7 bases, the J end lost 1 base, and 7 bases lay between the germline ends. Germline V gene sequence: CDR1 MNHEY, CDR2 SVGAGI. There are 12 residues in the CDR3.

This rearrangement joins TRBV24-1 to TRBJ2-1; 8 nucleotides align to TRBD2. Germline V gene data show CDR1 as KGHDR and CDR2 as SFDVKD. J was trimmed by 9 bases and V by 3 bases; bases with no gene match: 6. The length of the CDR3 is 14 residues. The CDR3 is CATSDPGLVAEQFF. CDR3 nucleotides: TGTGCCACCAGTGATCCGGGACTAGTCGCTGAGCAGTTCTTC.

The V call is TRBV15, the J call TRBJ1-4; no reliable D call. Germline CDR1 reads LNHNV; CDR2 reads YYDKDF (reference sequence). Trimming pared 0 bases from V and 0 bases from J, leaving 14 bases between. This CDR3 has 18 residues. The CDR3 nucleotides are TGTGCCACCAGCAGAGATAACATAGGACTATCAACTAATGAAAAACTGTTTTTT. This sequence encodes CATSRDNIGLSTNEKLFF.

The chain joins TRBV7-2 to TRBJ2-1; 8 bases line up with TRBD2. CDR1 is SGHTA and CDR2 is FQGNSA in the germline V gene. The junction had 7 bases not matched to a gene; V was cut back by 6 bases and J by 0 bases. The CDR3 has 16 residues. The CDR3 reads CASRAPGTSSYNEQFF. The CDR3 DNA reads TGTGCCAGCAGGGCACCCGGGACTAGCTCCTACAATGAGCAGTTCTTC.

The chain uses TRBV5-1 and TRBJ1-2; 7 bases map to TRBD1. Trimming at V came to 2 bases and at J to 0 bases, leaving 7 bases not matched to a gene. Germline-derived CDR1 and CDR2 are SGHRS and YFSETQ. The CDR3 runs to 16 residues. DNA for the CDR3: TGCGCCAGCAGCTTAGATCCGACAGGGACTAACTATGGCTACACCTTC. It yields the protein CASSLDPTGTNYGYTF.

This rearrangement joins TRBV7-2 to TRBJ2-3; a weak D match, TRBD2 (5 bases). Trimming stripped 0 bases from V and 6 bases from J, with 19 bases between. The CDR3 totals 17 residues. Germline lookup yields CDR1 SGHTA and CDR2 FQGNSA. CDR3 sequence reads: CASSLAPSTSGEDTQYF. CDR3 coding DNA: TGTGCCAGCAGCTTAGCACCTTCCACTAGTGGGGAGGATACGCAGTATTTT.

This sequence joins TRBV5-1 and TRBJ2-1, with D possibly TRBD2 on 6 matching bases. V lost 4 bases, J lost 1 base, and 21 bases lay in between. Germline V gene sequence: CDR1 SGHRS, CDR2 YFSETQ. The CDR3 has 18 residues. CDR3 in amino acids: CASSVSGPFRLSYNEQFF. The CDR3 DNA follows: TGCGCCAGCAGCGTTAGCGGACCTTTCCGACTATCCTACAATGAGCAGTTCTTC.

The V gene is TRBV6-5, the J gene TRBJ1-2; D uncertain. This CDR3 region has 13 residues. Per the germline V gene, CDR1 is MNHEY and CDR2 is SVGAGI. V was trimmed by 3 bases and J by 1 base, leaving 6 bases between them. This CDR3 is CASSYEINYGYTF. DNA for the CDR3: TGTGCCAGCAGTTATGAGATTAACTATGGCTACACCTTC.

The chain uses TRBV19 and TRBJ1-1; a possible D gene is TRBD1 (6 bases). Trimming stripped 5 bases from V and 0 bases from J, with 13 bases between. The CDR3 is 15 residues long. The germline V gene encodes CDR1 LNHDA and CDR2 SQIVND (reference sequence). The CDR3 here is CASSDTGRMNTEAFF. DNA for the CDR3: TGTGCCAGTAGTGATACAGGGCGGATGAACACTGAAGCTTTCTTT.

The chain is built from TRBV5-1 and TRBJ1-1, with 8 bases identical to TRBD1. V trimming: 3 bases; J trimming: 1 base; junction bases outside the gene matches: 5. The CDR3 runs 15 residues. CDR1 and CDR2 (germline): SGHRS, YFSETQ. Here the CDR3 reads CASSSRGLGNTEAFF. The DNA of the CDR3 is TGCGCCAGCAGCTCCAGGGGGCTCGGGAACACTGAAGCTTTCTTT.